These T cell receptor beta chains were read from a single sample in a study of blood T cells in healthy people across ages. MiXCR, run by TCRdb on the 5' RACE reads, gives a single entry per CDR3 protein. The sample lists approximately 850,000 distinct CDR3 sequences, roughly 44% occurring once. Sequencing input: blood. The receptors shown here come from a man between 60 and 70 years old in good health. Each CDR3 is given with its conserved first and last residue. Fields, in order: J gene, D gene, clone size, V gene, CDR3 DNA, CDR3 protein. The D gene is left open where the match is weak. Size values are once, few and many counts, or a class for expanded clones, and some rows have none.

TRBJ2-3,TRBD2,NA,TRBV10-3,TGTGTCATCAGTGATCTAGCGGGGGGGCCAACAGATACGCAGTATTTT,CVISDLAGGPTDTQYF
TRBJ1-1,NA,NA,TRBV30,TGTGCCTGGAGTGTAACAGGGTGGACTGAAGCTTTCTTT,CAWSVTGWTEAFF
TRBJ2-5,TRBD1,NA,TRBV28,TGTGCCAGCAGTATGCACCAGGGGGCGGCGAGTGAGCAGTACTTC,CASSMHQGAASEQYF
TRBJ2-1,NA,NA,TRBV9,TGTGCCAGCAGCGTAGTTGTGGAGGGTGAGCAGTTCTTC,CASSVVVEGEQFF
TRBJ2-1,NA,once,TRBV29-1,TGCAGCGTTGGAGAGACCCAGTTCTTC,CSVGETQFF
TRBJ2-1,TRBD2,few,TRBV7-2,TGTGCCAGCACCGCCTCTGCGGGGGCCTACAATGAGCAGTTCTTC,CASTASAGAYNEQFF
TRBJ1-4,NA,few,TRBV4-3,TGCGCCAGCAGCCAAGGGGGACTTACGGCCGAAAAACTGTTTTTT,CASSQGGLTAEKLFF
TRBJ1-4,TRBD1,NA,TRBV7-2,TGTGCCAGCAGCGCAGACAGGGGGGCAACTAATGAAAAACTGTTTTTT,CASSADRGATNEKLFF
TRBJ1-4,NA,few,TRBV9,TGTGCCAGCAGCGTCGGTTCGACGGGATCTAATGAAAAACTGTTTTTT,CASSVGSTGSNEKLFF
TRBJ2-5,TRBD2,NA,TRBV20-1,TGCAGTGCTAGGCGACTAGCGGGAGACGACAATGAGCAGTACTTC,CSARRLAGDDNEQYF
TRBJ2-5,NA,NA,TRBV20-1,TGCAGTGCTTCGGGGGTCAGGGGCCAAGAGACCCAGTACTTC,CSASGVRGQETQYF
TRBJ2-7,TRBD1,NA,TRBV2,TGTGCCGGACGAAGGACAGGGGGCAGTTACGAGCAGTACTTC,CAGRRTGGSYEQYF
TRBJ2-5,NA,NA,TRBV29-1,TGCAGCGTTGACCGGGAAAGTTTTCAAGAGACCCAGTACTTC,CSVDRESFQETQYF
TRBJ2-7,NA,many,TRBV12-3/TRBV12-4,TGTGCCAGCAGTTTATGGCTACCCCAGAGCTCCTACGAGCAGTACTTC,CASSLWLPQSSYEQYF
TRBJ2-7,TRBD1,NA,TRBV6-7,TGTGCCAGCAGTCCAACGTCGACAGGGGACTACGAGCAGTACTTC,CASSPTSTGDYEQYF
TRBJ2-5,TRBD1,NA,TRBV6-2/TRBV6-3,TGTGCCAGCAGGGGTCGACAGGGGTCAAATGAGCAGTACTTC,CASRGRQGSNEQYF
TRBJ2-7,TRBD1,once,TRBV6-2/TRBV6-3,TGTGACAGCAGTTACGGGGACAGAATCTACAATGAGCAGTACTTC,CDSSYGDRIYNEQYF